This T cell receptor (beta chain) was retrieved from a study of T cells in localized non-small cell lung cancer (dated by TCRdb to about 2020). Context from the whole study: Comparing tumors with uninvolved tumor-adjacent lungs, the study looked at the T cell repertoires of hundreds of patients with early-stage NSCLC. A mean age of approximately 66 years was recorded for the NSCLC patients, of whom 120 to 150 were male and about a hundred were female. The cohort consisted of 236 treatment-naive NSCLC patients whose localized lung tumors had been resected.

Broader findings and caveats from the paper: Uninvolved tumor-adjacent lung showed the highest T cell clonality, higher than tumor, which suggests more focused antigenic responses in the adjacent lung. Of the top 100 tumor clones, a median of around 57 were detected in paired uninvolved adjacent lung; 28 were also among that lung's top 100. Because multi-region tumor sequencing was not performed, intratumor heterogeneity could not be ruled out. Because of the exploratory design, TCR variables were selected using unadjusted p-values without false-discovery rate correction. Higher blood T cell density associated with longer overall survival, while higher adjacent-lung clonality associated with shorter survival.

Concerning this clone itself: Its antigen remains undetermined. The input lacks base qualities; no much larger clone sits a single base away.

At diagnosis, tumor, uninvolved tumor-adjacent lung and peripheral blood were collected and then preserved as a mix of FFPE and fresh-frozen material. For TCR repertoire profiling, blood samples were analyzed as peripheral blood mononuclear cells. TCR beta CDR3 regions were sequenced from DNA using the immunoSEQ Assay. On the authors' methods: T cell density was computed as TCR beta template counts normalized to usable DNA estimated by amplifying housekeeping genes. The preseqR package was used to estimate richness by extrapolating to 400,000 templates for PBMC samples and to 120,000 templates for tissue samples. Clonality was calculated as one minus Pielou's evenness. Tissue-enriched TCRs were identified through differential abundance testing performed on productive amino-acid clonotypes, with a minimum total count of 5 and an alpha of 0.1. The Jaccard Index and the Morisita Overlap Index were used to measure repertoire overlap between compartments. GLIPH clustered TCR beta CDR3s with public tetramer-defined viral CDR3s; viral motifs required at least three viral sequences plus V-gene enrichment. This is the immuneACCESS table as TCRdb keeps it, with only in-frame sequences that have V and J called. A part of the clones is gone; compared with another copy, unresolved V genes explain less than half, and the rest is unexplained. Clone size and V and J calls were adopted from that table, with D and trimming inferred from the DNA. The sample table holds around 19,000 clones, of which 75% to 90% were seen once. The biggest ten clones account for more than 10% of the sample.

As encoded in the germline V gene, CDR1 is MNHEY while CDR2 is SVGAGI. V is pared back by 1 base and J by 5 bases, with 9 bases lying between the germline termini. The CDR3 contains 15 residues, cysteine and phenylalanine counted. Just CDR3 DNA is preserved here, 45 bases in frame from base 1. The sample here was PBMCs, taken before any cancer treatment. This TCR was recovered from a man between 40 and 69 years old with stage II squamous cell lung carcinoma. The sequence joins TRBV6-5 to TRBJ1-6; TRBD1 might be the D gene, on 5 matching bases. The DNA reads TGTGCCAGCAGTTACTTTGACAGTGATAATTCACCCCTCCACTTT. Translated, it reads CASSYFDSDNSPLHF.